This T cell receptor (beta chain) appears in the sequencing data of a study of CD8+ T cells in alopecia areata. The germline V gene encodes CDR1 DFQATT and CDR2 SNEGSKA (reference sequence). The length of the CDR3 is 11 residues. Trimming shortened V by 5 bases and J by 6 bases, and 8 bases separated the two germline ends. Regarding the study as a whole: Resident alphabeta T cells of normal skin are also sequenced in scalp samples.

For this clone: The antigen is not known.

RNA extraction was followed by reverse transcription into cDNA, which acted as the sequencing template. The method was immunoSEQ multiplex PCR; TCRdb's version includes in-frame clones alone and lacks a portion of them. In the table there are around 110,000 clones, about 60% of which are singletons. Indicated treatment: oral pan-JAK inhibitor, 5-10 mg twice daily. This TCR derives from a human donor with alopecia areata. The source material was CD8+ T cells sorted from blood, sampled at week 24, from a patient treated with tofacitinib. This chain joins TRBV20-1 and TRBJ2-1, with D perhaps matching TRBD2 (6 bases). CDR3 sequence: CSAGDFNEQFF. The CDR3 DNA follows: TGCAGTGCTGGGGACTTCAATGAGCAGTTCTTC.